This T cell receptor beta chain was captured in a study of OX40 agonist ivuxolimab in advanced cancers. The study in broad terms: Ivuxolimab was a fully human IgG2 agonistic monoclonal antibody targeting the costimulatory receptor OX40 (CD134). Intravenous ivuxolimab was administered to patients every 2 weeks at six dose levels: 0.01, 0.1, 0.3, 1.5, 3 and 10 mg/kg. Among the roughly 54 dose-escalation patients, roughly 20 had hepatocellular carcinoma, 15 or so melanoma, 9 renal cell carcinoma and 9 head and neck cancer. In the dose-escalation cohort, 65% to 85% of patients were male, and the mean age was roughly 60 years with a range of about 20 to 80. Patients were allowed to have had prior anti-PD-1, anti-PD-L1 or anti-CTLA-4 therapy, and approximately 40% of the dose-escalation patients had previously received checkpoint inhibitors. Partial responses were achieved by three dose-escalation patients, of whom one had hepatocellular carcinoma and two had cutaneous melanoma. The point of sequencing TCRbeta in the periphery was to test whether ivuxolimab changed TCR sequence diversity and drove clonal T-cell expansion. The paper reports the monotherapy dose-escalation portion (N of about 47 patients) of the phase I ivuxolimab trial.

Genomic DNA was extracted from sorted cells for sequencing of the TCRbeta CDR3 region. TCRbeta CDR3 regions were sequenced using the immunoSEQ Assay. TCRdb mirrors the immuneACCESS table, restricted to in-frame sequences. Some clones are absent from its copies; in checked studies, under half trace to an unresolved V gene, and the reason for the others is unknown. The sample has roughly 97,000 clones on record, roughly nine tenths of them singletons. The ten largest clonotypes hold around 5.5% of the sample. The trim is 7 bases for V and 1 base for J, with a gap of 8 bases between the germline ends. Measured from the cysteine to the phenylalanine, the CDR3 is 13 residues long. The kept DNA is CDR3 alone, 39 bases in frame from the first base. Reading the germline V gene gives CDR1 SNHLY and CDR2 FYNNEI. Patients with autoimmune disease history or receiving systemic immunosuppression were excluded from the trial. Peripheral blood for TCR sequencing was collected from all dose cohorts at baseline, on cycle 4 day 1, and on cycle 7 day 1. The samples were drawn from a first-in-human, open-label, multicenter phase I dose-escalation trial of ivuxolimab. Adults with locally advanced or metastatic melanoma, renal cell carcinoma, hepatocellular carcinoma or head and neck squamous cell carcinoma were enrolled in the trial. CD4+ and CD8+ T cells were sorted separately from peripheral blood before TCR sequencing.

On the study overall, not on this receptor specifically: In partial responders in the 0.1-3.0 mg/kg groups, normalized peripheral clonal expansion was found to be among the lowest, especially among CD8+ T cells. Low levels of normalized T-cell clonal expansion were also shown by some nonresponding patients. After ivuxolimab, expanded clones were on average more numerous among CD8+ T cells than among CD4+ T cells. Clonal expansion of both CD4+ and CD8+ blood T cells was observed from baseline to week 6 at doses 0.1 to 3.0 mg/kg. The antigen specificity of the clonally expanded peripheral T cells was not determined.

Concerning this clone itself: Its binding antigen is unknown. Base qualities were left out, and no much larger clone turns up one base away.

This chain is built from TRBV2 and TRBJ1-5; there is no confident call for the D gene. This material consisted of CD4+ or CD8+ T cells sorted from blood, taken in a trial of the OX40 agonist ivuxolimab. The TCR was taken from an adult with an advanced solid tumor such as melanoma, head and neck, liver or kidney cancer. The CDR3 sequence is CASKGVSNQPQHF. The nucleotides read TGTGCCAGCAAAGGCGTGAGCAATCAGCCCCAGCATTTT.